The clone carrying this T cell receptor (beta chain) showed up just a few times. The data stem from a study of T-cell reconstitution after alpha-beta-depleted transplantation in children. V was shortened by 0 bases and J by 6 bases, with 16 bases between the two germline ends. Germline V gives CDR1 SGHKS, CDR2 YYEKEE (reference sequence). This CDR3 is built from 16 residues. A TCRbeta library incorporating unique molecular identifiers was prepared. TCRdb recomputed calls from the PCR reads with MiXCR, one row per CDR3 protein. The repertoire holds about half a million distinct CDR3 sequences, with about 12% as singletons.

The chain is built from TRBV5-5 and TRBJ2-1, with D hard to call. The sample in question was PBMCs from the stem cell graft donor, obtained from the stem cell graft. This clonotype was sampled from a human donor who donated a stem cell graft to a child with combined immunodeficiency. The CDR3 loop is CASSLGPSMALNEQFF. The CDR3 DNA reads TGTGCCAGCAGCTTGGGTCCTAGTATGGCTCTCAATGAGCAGTTCTTC.